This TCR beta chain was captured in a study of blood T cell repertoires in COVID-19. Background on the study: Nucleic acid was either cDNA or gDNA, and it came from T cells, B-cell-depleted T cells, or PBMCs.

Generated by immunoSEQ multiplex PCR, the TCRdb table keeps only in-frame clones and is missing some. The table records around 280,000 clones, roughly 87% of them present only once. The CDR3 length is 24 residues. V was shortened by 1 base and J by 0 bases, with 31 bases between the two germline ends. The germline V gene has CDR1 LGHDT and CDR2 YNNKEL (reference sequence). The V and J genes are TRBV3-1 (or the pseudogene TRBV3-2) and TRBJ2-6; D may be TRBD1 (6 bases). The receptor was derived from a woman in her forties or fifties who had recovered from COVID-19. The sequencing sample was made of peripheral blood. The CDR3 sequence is CASSQGLLNRVNSRGHSGANVLTF. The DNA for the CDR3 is TGTGCCAGCAGCCAAGGTTTGCTGAACAGGGTGAATTCTCGTGGGCACTCTGGGGCCAACGTCCTGACTTTC.